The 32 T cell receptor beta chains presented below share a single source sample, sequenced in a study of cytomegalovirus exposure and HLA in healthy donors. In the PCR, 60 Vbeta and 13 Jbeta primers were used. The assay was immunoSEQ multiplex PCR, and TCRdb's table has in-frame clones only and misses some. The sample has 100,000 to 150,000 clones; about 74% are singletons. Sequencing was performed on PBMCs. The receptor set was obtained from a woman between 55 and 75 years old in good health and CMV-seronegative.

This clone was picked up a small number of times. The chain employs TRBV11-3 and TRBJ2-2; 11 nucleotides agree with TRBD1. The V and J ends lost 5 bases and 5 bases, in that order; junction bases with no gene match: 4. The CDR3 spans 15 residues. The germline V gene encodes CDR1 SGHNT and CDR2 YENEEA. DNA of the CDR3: TGTGCCAGCAGCGCCCGGGACAGGGGGACCGGGGAGCTGTTTTTT. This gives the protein CASSARDRGTGELFF.

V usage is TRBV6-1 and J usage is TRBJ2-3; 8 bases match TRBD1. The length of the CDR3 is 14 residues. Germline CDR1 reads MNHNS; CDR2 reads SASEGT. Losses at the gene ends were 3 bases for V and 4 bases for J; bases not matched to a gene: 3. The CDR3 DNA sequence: TGTGCCAGCAGTGACTGGACAGGGCCAGATACGCAGTATTTT. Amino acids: CASSDWTGPDTQYF.

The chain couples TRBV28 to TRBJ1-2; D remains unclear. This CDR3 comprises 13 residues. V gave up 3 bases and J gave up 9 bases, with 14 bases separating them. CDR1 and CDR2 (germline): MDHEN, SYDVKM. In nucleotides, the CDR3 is TGTGCCAGCAGTTTCCCCCTCAGTATGCGCTACACCTTC. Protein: CASSFPLSMRYTF.

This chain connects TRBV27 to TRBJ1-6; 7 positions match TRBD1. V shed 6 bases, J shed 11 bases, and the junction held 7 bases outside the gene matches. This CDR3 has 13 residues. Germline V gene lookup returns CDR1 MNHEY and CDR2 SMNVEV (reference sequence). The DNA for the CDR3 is TGTGCCAGCAGCTTACAGGGGTTGACACCCCTCCACTTT. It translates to CASSLQGLTPLHF.

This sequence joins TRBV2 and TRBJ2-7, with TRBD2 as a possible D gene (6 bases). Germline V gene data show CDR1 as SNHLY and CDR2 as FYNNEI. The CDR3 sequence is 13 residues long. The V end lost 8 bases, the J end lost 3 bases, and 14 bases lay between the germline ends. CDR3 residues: CASALGAGYEQYF. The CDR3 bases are TGTGCCAGCGCCCTAGGAGCGGGCTACGAGCAGTACTTC. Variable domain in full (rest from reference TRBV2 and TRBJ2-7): EPEVTQTPSHQVTQMGQEVILRCVPISNHLYFYWYRQILGQKVEFLVSFYNNEISEKSEIFDDQFSVERPDGSNFTLKIRSTKLEDSAMYFCASALGAGYEQYFGPGTRLTVT.

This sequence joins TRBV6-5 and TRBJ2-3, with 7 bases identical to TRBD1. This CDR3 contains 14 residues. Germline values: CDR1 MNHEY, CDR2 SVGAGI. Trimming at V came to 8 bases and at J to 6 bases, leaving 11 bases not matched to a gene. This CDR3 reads CASRSQGVGDTQYF. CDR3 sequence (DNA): TGTGCCAGCCGATCCCAGGGGGTTGGTGATACGCAGTATTTT.

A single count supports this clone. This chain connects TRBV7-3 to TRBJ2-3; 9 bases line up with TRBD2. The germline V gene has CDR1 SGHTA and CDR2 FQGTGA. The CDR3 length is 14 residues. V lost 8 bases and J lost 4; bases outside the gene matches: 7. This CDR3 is CASAAGGPADTQYF. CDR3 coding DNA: TGTGCCAGCGCGGCGGGGGGGCCGGCAGATACGCAGTATTTT.

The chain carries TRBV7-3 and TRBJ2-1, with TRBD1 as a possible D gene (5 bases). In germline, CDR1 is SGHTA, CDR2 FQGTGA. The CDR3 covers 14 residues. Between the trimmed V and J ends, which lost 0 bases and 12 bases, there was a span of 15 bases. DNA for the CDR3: TGTGCCAGCAGCTTAACCCCAAAAAGGGGCTCGCAGTTCTTC. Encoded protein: CASSLTPKRGSQFF.

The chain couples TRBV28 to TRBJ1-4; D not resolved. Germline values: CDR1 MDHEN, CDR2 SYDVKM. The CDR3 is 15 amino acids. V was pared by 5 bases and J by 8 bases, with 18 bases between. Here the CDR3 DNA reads TGTGCCAGCAGTCCGCCCGCTCCCGGCGGGGAAAAACTGTTTTTT. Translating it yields CASSPPAPGGEKLFF.

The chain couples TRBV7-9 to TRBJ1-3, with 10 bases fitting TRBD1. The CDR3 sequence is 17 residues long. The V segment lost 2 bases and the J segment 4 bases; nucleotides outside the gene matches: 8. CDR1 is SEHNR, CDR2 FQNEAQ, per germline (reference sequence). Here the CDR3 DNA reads TGTGCCAGCAGCTTAAGACCGGGACAGGGGTGGGGAAACACCATATATTTT. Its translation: CASSLRPGQGWGNTIYF.

CDR3 loop: CASSLATRTGASEAFF. The CDR3 bases are TGTGCCAGCAGCTTAGCGACTAGGACAGGGGCATCTGAAGCTTTCTTT. This chain joins TRBV11-2 and TRBJ1-1; 9 bases match TRBD1. The CDR3 extends over 16 amino acids. Germline CDR1 SGHAT, CDR2 FQNNGV. The ends lost 1 base at V and 6 bases at J; junction bases unmatched: 9.

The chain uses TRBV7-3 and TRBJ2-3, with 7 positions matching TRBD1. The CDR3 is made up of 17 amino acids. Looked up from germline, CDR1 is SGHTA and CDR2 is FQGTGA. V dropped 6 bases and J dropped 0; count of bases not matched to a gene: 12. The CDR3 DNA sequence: TGTGCCAGCAGTTCCCTACCGGGACAGCCAAGCACAGATACGCAGTATTTT. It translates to CASSSLPGQPSTDTQYF.

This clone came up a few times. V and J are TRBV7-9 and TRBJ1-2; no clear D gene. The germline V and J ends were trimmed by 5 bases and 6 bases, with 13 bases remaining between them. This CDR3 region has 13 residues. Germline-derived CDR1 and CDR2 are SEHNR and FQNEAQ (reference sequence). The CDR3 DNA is TGTGCCAGCAGCGCCGGAGGCTTCCATGGCTACACCTTC. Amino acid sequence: CASSAGGFHGYTF.

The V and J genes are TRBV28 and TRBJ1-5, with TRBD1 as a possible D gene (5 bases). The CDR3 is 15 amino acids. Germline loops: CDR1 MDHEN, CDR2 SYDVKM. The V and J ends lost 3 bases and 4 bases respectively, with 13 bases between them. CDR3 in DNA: TGTGCCAGCAGTTTTCAAGACAGCCTAAATCAGCCCCAGCATTTT. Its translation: CASSFQDSLNQPQHF. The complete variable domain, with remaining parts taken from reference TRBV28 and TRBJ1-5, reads DVKVTQSSRYLVKRTGEKVFLECVQDMDHENMFWYRQDPGLGLRLIYFSYDVKMKEKGDIPEGYSVSREKKERFSLILESASTNQTSMYLCASSFQDSLNQPQHFGDGTRLSIL.

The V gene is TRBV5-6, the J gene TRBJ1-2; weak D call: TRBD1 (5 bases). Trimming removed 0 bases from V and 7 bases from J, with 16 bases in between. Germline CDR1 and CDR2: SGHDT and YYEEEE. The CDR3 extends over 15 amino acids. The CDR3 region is CASSLGVRAGLGYTF. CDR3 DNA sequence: TGTGCCAGCAGCTTGGGGGTCAGGGCGGGGCTTGGCTACACCTTC.

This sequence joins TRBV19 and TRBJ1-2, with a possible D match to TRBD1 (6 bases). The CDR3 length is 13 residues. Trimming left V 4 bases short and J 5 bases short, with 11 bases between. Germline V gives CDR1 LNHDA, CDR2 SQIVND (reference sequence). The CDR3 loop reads CASSTDRPYGYTF. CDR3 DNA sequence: TGTGCCAGTAGTACGGACAGACCATATGGCTACACCTTC.

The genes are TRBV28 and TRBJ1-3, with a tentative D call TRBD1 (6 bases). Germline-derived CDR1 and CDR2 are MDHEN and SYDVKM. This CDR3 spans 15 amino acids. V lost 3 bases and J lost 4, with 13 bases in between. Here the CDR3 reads CASSFPGELGNTIYF. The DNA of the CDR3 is TGTGCCAGCAGTTTTCCAGGGGAGCTCGGAAACACCATATATTTT.

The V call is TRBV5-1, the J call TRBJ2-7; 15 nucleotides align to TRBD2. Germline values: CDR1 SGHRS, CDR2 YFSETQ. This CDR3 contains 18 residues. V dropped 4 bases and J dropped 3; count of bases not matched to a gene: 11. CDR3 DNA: TGCGCCAGCAGCCCCCGTGGGACTAGCGGGGGGTCGGTCTACGAGCAGTACTTC. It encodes CASSPRGTSGGSVYEQYF.

CDR3 sequence (DNA): TGTGCCACCAGCAGCCCCGGGACAGGGAAAGCTTTCTTT. Translation: CATSSPGTGKAFF. J is TRBJ1-1 and V is TRBV15; TRBD1 matches 9 bases. The J segment lost 9 bases and the V segment lost 3 bases, leaving 5 bases of the junction unmatched. Per the germline V gene, CDR1 is LNHNV and CDR2 is YYDKDF (reference sequence). The CDR3 spans 13 residues.

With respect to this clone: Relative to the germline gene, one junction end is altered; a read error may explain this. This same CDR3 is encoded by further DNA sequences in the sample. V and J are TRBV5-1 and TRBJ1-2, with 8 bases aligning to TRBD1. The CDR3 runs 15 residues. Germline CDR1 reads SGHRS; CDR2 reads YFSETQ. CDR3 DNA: TGCGCCAGCAGCTTGGGTTCGACAGGGGACAACGGCTACACCTTT. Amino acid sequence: CASSLGSTGDNGYTF.

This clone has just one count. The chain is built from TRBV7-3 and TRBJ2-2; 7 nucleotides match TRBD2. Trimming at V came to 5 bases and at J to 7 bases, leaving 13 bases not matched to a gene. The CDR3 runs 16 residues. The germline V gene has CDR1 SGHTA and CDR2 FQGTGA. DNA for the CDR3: TGTGCCAGCAGCGTTCTCGCGGGAGAAGTAAGCGGGGAGCTGTTTTTT. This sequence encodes CASSVLAGEVSGELFF.

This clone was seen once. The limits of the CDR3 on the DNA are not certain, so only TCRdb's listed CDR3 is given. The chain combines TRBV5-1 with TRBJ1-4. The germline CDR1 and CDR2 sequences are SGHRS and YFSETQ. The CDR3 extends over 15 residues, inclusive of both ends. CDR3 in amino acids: CASSFTQQLMKNCFF.

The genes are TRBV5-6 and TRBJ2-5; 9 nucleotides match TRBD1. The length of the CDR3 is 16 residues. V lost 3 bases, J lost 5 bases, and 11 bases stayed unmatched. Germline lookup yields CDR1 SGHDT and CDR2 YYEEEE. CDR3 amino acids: CASSSTTGGFLETQYF. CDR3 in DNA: TGTGCCAGCAGCTCGACAACAGGGGGCTTTTTGGAGACCCAGTACTTC. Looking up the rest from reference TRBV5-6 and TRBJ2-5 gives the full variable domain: DAGVTQSPTHLIKTRGQQVTLRCSPKSGHDTVSWYQQALGQGPQFIFQYYEEEERQRGNFPDRFSGHQFPNYSSELNVNALLLGDSALYLCASSSTTGGFLETQYFGPGTRLLVL.

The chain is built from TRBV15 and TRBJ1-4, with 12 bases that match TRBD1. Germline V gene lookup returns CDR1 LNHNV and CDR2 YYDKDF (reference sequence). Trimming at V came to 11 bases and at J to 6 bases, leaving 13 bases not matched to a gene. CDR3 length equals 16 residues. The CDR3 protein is CAAGRDRGLRDEKLFF. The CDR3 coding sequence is TGTGCCGCGGGCCGGGACAGGGGGCTTCGAGATGAAAAACTGTTTTTT.

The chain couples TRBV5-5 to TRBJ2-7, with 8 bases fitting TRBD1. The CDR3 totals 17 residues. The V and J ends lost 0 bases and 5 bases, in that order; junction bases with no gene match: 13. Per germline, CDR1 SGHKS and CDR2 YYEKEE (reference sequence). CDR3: CASSLDRETGGLHEQYF. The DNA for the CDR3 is TGTGCCAGCAGCTTGGATCGTGAAACAGGGGGACTCCACGAGCAGTACTTC.

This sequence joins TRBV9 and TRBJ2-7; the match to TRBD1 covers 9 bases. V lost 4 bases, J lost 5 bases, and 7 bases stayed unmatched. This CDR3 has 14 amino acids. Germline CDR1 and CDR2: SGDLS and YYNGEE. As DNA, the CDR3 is TGTGCCAGCAGCCGCGACAGGGACAGGGACGAGCAGTACTTC. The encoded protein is CASSRDRDRDEQYF.

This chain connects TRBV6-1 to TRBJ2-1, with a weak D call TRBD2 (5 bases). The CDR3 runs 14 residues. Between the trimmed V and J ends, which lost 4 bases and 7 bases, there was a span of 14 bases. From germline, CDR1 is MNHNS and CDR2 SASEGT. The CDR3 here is CASSGGEGPNEQFF. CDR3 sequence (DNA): TGTGCCAGCAGTGGGGGAGAGGGCCCAAATGAGCAGTTCTTC.

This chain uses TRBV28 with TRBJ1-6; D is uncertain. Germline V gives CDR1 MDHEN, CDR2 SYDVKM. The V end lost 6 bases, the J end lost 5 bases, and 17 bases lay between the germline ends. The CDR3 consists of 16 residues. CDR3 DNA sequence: TGTGCCAGCAGGTCTCCCAATGAGGATGATAATTCACCCCTCCACTTT. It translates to CASRSPNEDDNSPLHF. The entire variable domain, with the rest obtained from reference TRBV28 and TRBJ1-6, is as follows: DVKVTQSSRYLVKRTGEKVFLECVQDMDHENMFWYRQDPGLGLRLIYFSYDVKMKEKGDIPEGYSVSREKKERFSLILESASTNQTSMYLCASRSPNEDDNSPLHFGNGTRLTVT.

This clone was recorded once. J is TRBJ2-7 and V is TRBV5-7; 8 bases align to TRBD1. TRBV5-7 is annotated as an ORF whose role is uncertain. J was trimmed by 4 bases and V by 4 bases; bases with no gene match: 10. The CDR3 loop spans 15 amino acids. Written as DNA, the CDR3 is TGTGCCAGCAGCCCAGGGGGCGCGGAGAAATACGAGCAGTACTTC. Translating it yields CASSPGGAEKYEQYF.

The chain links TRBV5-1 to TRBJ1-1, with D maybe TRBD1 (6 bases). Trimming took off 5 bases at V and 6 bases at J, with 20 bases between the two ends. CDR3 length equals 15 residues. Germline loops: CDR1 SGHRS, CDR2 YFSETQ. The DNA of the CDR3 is TGCGCCAGCAGTCCGACTACAGGGCCGGAGGCTGAAGCTTTCTTT. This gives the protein CASSPTTGPEAEAFF.

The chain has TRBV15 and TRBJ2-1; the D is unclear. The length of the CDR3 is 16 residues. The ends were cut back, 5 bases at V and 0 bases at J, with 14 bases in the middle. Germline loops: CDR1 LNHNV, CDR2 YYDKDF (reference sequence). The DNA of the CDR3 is TGTGCCACCAGCTCCCCCCAAACAGACTCCTACAATGAGCAGTTCTTC. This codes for CATSSPQTDSYNEQFF.

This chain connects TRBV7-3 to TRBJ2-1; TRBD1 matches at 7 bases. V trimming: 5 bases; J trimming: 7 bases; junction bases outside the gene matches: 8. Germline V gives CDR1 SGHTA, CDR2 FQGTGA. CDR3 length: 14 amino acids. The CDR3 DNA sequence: TGTGCCAGCAGCGCGACAGGGTTGGGGAATGAGCAGTTCTTC. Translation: CASSATGLGNEQFF. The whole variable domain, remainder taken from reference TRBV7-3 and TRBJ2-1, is GAGVSQTPSNKVTEKGKYVELRCDPISGHTALYWYRQSLGQGPEFLIYFQGTGAADDSGLPNDRFFAVRPEGSVSTLKIQRTERGDSAVYLCASSATGLGNEQFFGPGTRLTVL.